The present entry profiles one T cell receptor (beta chain) with its context. A junction end diverges from the germline sequence, so it may reflect a read error. Germline CDR1 SGHTA, CDR2 FQGNSA. The CDR3 sequence is 14 residues long. This table comes from immunoSEQ multiplex PCR, and its TCRdb copy is limited to in-frame clones, with some not included. The sample lists 150,000 to 250,000 clones, about four fifths seen once, with about 10% in the top ten. The sample belongs to a study of blood T cell repertoires in COVID-19. The sequence was collected from a man in his forties who had recovered from COVID-19. The rearrangement joins TRBV7-2 to TRBJ2-3; 8 bases fit TRBD2. Material: PBMCs or T cells enriched from blood (not recorded which). The CDR3 region has the DNA TGTGCCAGCAACTTAGCGGGGCCCGGGGGTACGCAGTATTTT. Encoded protein: CASNLAGPGGTQYF.